The 23 T cell receptor beta chains below all came from one sample that was sequenced in a study of T-cell reconstitution after alpha-beta-depleted transplantation in children. Preparation of the TCRbeta library involved a method that used unique molecular identifiers. TCRdb passed the PCR reads through MiXCR, listing each CDR3 protein once. The table shows about 400,000 distinct CDR3 sequences, with under 20% occurring only once. This material consisted of PBMCs, mostly from graft donor cells, taken 360 days after TCRalphabeta/CD19-depleted stem cell transplant. The receptors here all came from a boy in the first two years of life who had a stem cell transplant for Wiskott-Aldrich syndrome, so the T cells may come from the graft donor.

This clonotype was seen a few times. The V gene is TRBV20-1, the J gene TRBJ2-2, with 9 bases aligning to TRBD2. Germline assignment: CDR1 DFQATT and CDR2 SNEGSKA (reference sequence). The junction had 5 bases not matched to a gene; V was cut back by 2 bases and J by 7 bases. The CDR3 loop spans 14 amino acids. The chain's CDR3 is CSARSGLANGELFF. The CDR3 DNA sequence: TGCAGTGCTAGATCGGGACTAGCAAACGGGGAGCTGTTTTTT.

The chain combines TRBV4-3 with TRBJ2-6; TRBD1 is a possible D gene (5 bases). The CDR3 has 19 residues. Trimming removed 0 bases at V and 0 bases at J, with 15 bases between. The germline V gene has CDR1 LGHNA and CDR2 YSLEER. The CDR3 nucleotides are TGCGCCAGCAGCCAAGACGTCACGGACACCCTCTCTGGGGCCAACGTCCTGACTTTC. Translation gives CASSQDVTDTLSGANVLTF.

The chain employs TRBV7-2 and TRBJ2-7; no reliable D call. V lost 5 bases and J lost 1, with 12 bases in between. The CDR3 loop spans 14 amino acids. The germline gives CDR1 SGHTA, CDR2 FQGNSA. CDR3 sequence: CASSPYDISYEQYF. CDR3 in DNA: TGTGCCAGCAGCCCTTACGACATTTCCTACGAGCAGTACTTC.

The CDR3 sequence: CASSFGTGNQPQHF. The CDR3 DNA follows: TGTGCCAGCAGCTTTGGGACAGGGAATCAGCCCCAGCATTTT. J is TRBJ1-5 and V is TRBV7-2; 9 nucleotides agree with TRBD1. After removal of 3 bases from V and 4 bases from J, the junction contained 1 base not matched to a gene. CDR3 length: 14 amino acids. Germline-derived CDR1 and CDR2 are SGHTA and FQGNSA.

This clonotype was picked up many times. The chain is built from TRBV5-1 and TRBJ2-7, with D unclear. Trimming took 0 bases from V and 3 from J, leaving 7 bases between them. The CDR3 has 13 residues. Germline CDR1 reads SGHRS; CDR2 reads YFSETQ. The CDR3 DNA follows: TGCGCCAGCAGCTTGGTTGGGCTCTACGAGCAGTACTTC. This gives the protein CASSLVGLYEQYF. The full variable domain, rest sourced from reference TRBV5-1 and TRBJ2-7, is KAGVTQTPRYLIKTRGQQVTLSCSPISGHRSVSWYQQTPGQGLQFLFEYFSETQRNKGNFPGRFSGRQFSNSRSEMNVSTLELGDSALYLCASSLVGLYEQYFGPGTRLTVT.

This chain links TRBV7-6 with TRBJ2-7; D perhaps matches TRBD1 (5 bases). CDR3 length: 16 residues. V was shortened by 1 base and J by 0 bases, with 13 bases between the two germline ends. The V gene's germline CDR1 is SGHVS and CDR2 FNYEAQ. This CDR3 is CASSLGEGAPSYEQYF. The CDR3 coding sequence is TGTGCCAGCAGCTTAGGGGAAGGGGCCCCCTCCTACGAGCAGTACTTC.

The rearrangement uses TRBV4-1 and TRBJ2-3; 8 nucleotides agree with TRBD2. The J segment lost 7 bases and the V segment lost 0 bases, leaving 12 bases of the junction unmatched. The CDR3 spans 17 residues. CDR1 and CDR2 from the germline V gene are MGHRA and YSYEKL. CDR3 loop: CASSQESPGLVFYTQYF. The CDR3 bases are TGCGCCAGCAGCCAAGAATCTCCGGGACTAGTTTTTTATACGCAGTATTTT.

The chain links TRBV20-1 to TRBJ2-1; 8 nucleotides line up with TRBD2. With 5 bases clipped from V and 6 bases from J, the junction kept 12 bases outside the gene matches. CDR3 size: 15 residues. The V gene's germline CDR1 is DFQATT and CDR2 SNEGSKA (reference sequence). CDR3: CSAAMGLGRGNEQFF. The CDR3 DNA is TGCAGTGCTGCTATGGGACTAGGTAGAGGCAATGAGCAGTTCTTC.

This clonotype was seen ten or more times. The chain carries TRBV12-3 or TRBV12-4 and TRBJ1-5; unclear D gene. V lost 4 bases and J lost 3, with 7 bases in between. CDR3 size: 13 residues. DNA for the CDR3: TGTGCCAGCAGTTGGGCCTCCAATCAGCCCCAGCATTTT. Encoded protein: CASSWASNQPQHF.

This clonotype occurred a few times. The chain links TRBV11-2 to TRBJ2-1, with D tentatively TRBD1 or TRBD2 (6 bases each). The CDR3 loop spans 18 amino acids. V was clipped by 5 bases and J by 0 bases, with 20 bases between them. The germline V gene encodes CDR1 SGHAT and CDR2 FQNNGV. CDR3 DNA sequence: TGTGCCAGCAGCCCACAGGGAGTCTCGGGGGTCTCCTACAATGAGCAGTTCTTC. This codes for CASSPQGVSGVSYNEQFF.

The chain couples TRBV29-1 to TRBJ1-1; the D gene is possibly TRBD1 (5 bases). CDR1 is SQVTM and CDR2 is ANQGSEA in the germline V gene. The CDR3 has 11 amino acids. With 5 bases removed from V and 7 bases from J, the gap between germline ends came to 11 bases. The CDR3, as DNA: TGCAGCGTTCCAACGGGGGTTGAAGCTTTCTTT. Its protein product is CSVPTGVEAFF.

This clonotype was counted only a few times. V usage is TRBV11-2 and J usage is TRBJ1-1, with D possibly TRBD1 on 5 matching bases. V lost 5 bases, J lost 8 bases, and 15 bases lay in between. Per the germline V gene, CDR1 is SGHAT and CDR2 is FQNNGV. CDR3 length: 13 amino acids. The CDR3 reads CASSPTHWGEAFF. The CDR3 nucleotides are TGTGCCAGCAGCCCTACACATTGGGGGGAAGCTTTCTTT.

The V and J genes are TRBV5-4 and TRBJ2-3, with D tentatively TRBD1 or TRBD2 (6 bases each). The CDR3 contains 15 residues. Between the trimmed V and J ends, which lost 3 bases and 1 base, there was a span of 12 bases. Germline CDR1 is SGHNT and CDR2 is YYREEE (reference sequence). The DNA for the CDR3 is TGTGCCAGCAGCTCGGACTACAGGGGCACAGATACGCAGTATTTT. It yields the protein CASSSDYRGTDTQYF.

This clonotype occurred a few times. The gene calls are TRBV29-1 and TRBJ2-1; D call uncertain. The CDR3 has 10 residues. Trimming took 7 bases from V and 5 from J, leaving 6 bases between them. Germline CDR1 reads SQVTM; CDR2 reads ANQGSEA. The CDR3 here is CSGTHNEQFF. The CDR3 nucleotides read TGCAGCGGGACCCACAATGAGCAGTTCTTC.

The rearrangement uses TRBV19 and TRBJ2-7, with a tentative D call TRBD2 (6 bases). The germline V gene encodes CDR1 LNHDA and CDR2 SQIVND (reference sequence). V was pared by 10 bases and J by 4 bases, with 14 bases between. The CDR3 has 12 residues. As DNA, the CDR3 is TGTGCCACCGGGGACTGGAATTACGAGCAGTACTTC. It codes for CATGDWNYEQYF.

This clonotype was seen a few times. The genes are TRBV28 and TRBJ1-2, with D perhaps matching TRBD1 (5 bases). The CDR3 is made up of 13 amino acids. In germline, CDR1 is MDHEN, CDR2 SYDVKM. Trimming took 6 bases from V and 8 from J, leaving 16 bases between them. In DNA form, the CDR3 reads TGTGCCAGCAGGTCTCAGGGTGGGGGAGGCTACACCTTC. Protein product: CASRSQGGGGYTF.

The CDR3 region has the DNA TGCGCCAGCAGCCGTCACCGGGACAGTGGATCCTACGAGCAGTACTTC. Encoded protein: CASSRHRDSGSYEQYF. V gene TRBV5-1 combines with J gene TRBJ2-7; TRBD1 matches 7 bases. CDR3 length equals 16 residues. Germline lookup yields CDR1 SGHRS and CDR2 YFSETQ. V lost 4 bases and J lost 1; bases outside the gene matches: 11.

Worth noting for this clonotype: Germline is not matched at one junction end, which may reflect a read error. The rearrangement links TRBV2 to TRBJ2-2; D remains ambiguous. CDR3 length: 17 amino acids. Germline V CDR1 and CDR2: SNHLY, FYNNEI. The DNA for the CDR3 is TGTGCCAGCAGTGAGGTCGTCTCCAGGCGGAACCCCGGGGAGCTGTTTTTT. Its protein is CASSEVVSRRNPGELFF.

This chain joins TRBV6-1 and TRBJ2-7, with D perhaps TRBD2 (5 bases). The CDR3 is 12 residues long. In germline, CDR1 is MNHNS, CDR2 SASEGT. The V end was cut by 6 bases, the J end by 4 bases, with 10 bases between. CDR3 in amino acids: CASRLGSYEQYF. The CDR3 DNA is TGTGCCAGCAGACTAGGGAGTTACGAGCAGTACTTC.

This clonotype was picked up a small number of times. The chain recombines TRBV29-1 with TRBJ2-2; possible D gene TRBD1, 7 bases. Trimming took 5 bases from V and 2 from J, leaving 15 bases between them. Germline CDR1 reads SQVTM; CDR2 reads ANQGSEA. CDR3 length equals 15 residues. Here the CDR3 DNA reads TGCAGCGTTTTAAGACAGGGAGGAAACACCGGGGAGCTGTTTTTT. Encoded protein: CSVLRQGGNTGELFF.

The genes are TRBV5-5 and TRBJ2-7; D may be TRBD2 (5 bases). Between the trimmed V and J ends, which lost 3 bases and 1 base, there was a span of 11 bases. This CDR3 has 14 amino acids. Germline CDR1 SGHKS, CDR2 YYEKEE (reference sequence). The chain's CDR3 is CASSWVGESYEQYF. The CDR3 DNA follows: TGTGCCAGCAGCTGGGTGGGAGAGTCCTACGAGCAGTACTTC.

The rearrangement uses TRBV18 and TRBJ2-1; 7 bases map to TRBD2. The CDR3 is made up of 14 amino acids. J gave up 12 bases and V 1 base, and 9 bases lay outside the gene matches. CDR1 and CDR2 from the germline V gene are KGHSH and LQKENI. CDR3 protein: CASSPLDSGTTQFF. The CDR3, as DNA: TGTGCCAGCTCACCACTGGACTCCGGGACTACGCAGTTCTTC.

This clonotype was seen at least ten times. The chain is built from TRBV5-1 and TRBJ2-5, with 7 bases identical to TRBD1. The length of the CDR3 is 15 residues. Trimming took 4 bases from V and 4 from J; bases not matched to a gene: 10. Per germline, CDR1 SGHRS and CDR2 YFSETQ. CDR3: CASSGYRGTGETQYF. CDR3 DNA sequence: TGCGCCAGCAGCGGTTACAGGGGAACGGGAGAGACCCAGTACTTC.